These T cell receptor beta chains were read from a single sample in a study of CD8 T cells in ankylosing spondylitis. TCRdb reanalysed the 5' RACE reads using MiXCR and keeps one entry per CDR3 protein. The table shows 50,000 to 75,000 distinct CDR3 sequences, with under 7.5% occurring only once. Sequencing was performed on synovial fluid, either unsorted or a sorted T cell fraction (not recorded which). These receptor sequences come from a male donor with ankylosing spondylitis. Both conserved end residues are part of each CDR3. Fields, in order: clone size, V gene, J gene, CDR3 length, D gene, CDR3 DNA, CDR3 protein. The D gene is left open where the match is weak. Size is omitted from some rows. Given values are once, few, many or a class for expanded clones.

many	TRBV15	TRBJ1-6	14	TRBD1	TGTGCCACCAGCGTGACAGGGAATAATTCACCCCTCCACTTT	CATSVTGNNSPLHF
-	TRBV5-1	TRBJ1-1	14	-	TGCGCCAGCAACTGGAGGGAGTCAGGGACTGAAGCTTTCTTT	CASNWRESGTEAFF
many	TRBV12-3/TRBV12-4	TRBJ2-2	14	-	TGTGCCAGCTTCGACAGATCGAACACCGGGGAGCTGTTTTTT	CASFDRSNTGELFF
many	TRBV5-1	TRBJ1-1	15	-	TGCGCCAGCAGCTTGGTAGGCGGGGCGCACACTGAAGCTTTCTTT	CASSLVGGAHTEAFF
many	TRBV20-1	TRBJ2-3	15	TRBD2	TGCAGTGCTAGCTCGGGGGAGGGCCCCTCAGATACGCAGTATTTT	CSASSGEGPSDTQYF
many	TRBV5-1	TRBJ2-1	15	-	TGCGCCAGCAGCTTTCAAAGCGGAATCTACAATGAGCAGTTCTTC	CASSFQSGIYNEQFF
many	TRBV27	TRBJ2-5	14	TRBD1	TGTGCCAGCAGTTTGGACAGGTCGAGGGAGACCCAGTACTTC	CASSLDRSRETQYF
-	TRBV7-9	TRBJ2-7	15	TRBD1	TGTGCCAGCAGCGGCACACTGGGGACAGGCTACGAGCAGTACTTC	CASSGTLGTGYEQYF
many	TRBV7-2	TRBJ2-1	15	-	TGTGCCAGCATCCAGAGGGGAGGTCGCTACAATGAGCAGTTCTTC	CASIQRGGRYNEQFF
-	TRBV28	TRBJ2-2	14	-	TGTGCCACCCCGGGCCGAGCGAACACCGGGGAGCTGTTTTTT	CATPGRANTGELFF
-	TRBV5-4	TRBJ2-4	16	-	TGTGCCAGCAGCTTTTCGGCGGGCTTAGCCAAAAACATTCAGTACTTC	CASSFSAGLAKNIQYF
many	TRBV7-6	TRBJ2-1	16	TRBD2	TGTGCCAGCAGCTCCCCACTAGCGGGAGTGATCAATGAGCAGTTCTTC	CASSSPLAGVINEQFF
-	TRBV12-3/TRBV12-4	TRBJ2-1	16	-	TGTGCCAGCAGTGCCGCCGGATTGATCTCCTACAATGAGCAGTTCTTC	CASSAAGLISYNEQFF
-	TRBV6-1	TRBJ2-7	12	-	TGTGCCAGCAGTGACATTGCCTACGAGCAGTACTTC	CASSDIAYEQYF
many	TRBV29-1	TRBJ1-2	13	-	TGCAGCGTCAGCGCGACGTCCTGGTATGGCTACACCTTC	CSVSATSWYGYTF
many	TRBV7-2	TRBJ2-3	14	-	TGTGCCAGCAGGGGTAGGGTTAGCACAGATACGCAGTATTTT	CASRGRVSTDTQYF
-	TRBV4-3	TRBJ2-3	15	-	TGCGCCAGCAGCCAAGAATGGGGGGGCACAGATACGCAGTATTTT	CASSQEWGGTDTQYF
many	TRBV6-5	TRBJ2-3	15	-	TGTGCCAGCAGTTTGGATGGGAGAGAATCAGATACGCAGTATTTT	CASSLDGRESDTQYF
few	TRBV20-1	TRBJ2-3	15	TRBD2	TGCAGTGCTTGGACTAGCGGGACGGGCACAGATACGCAGTATTTT	CSAWTSGTGTDTQYF
-	TRBV6-4	TRBJ1-1	13	-	TGTGCCAGCAGATCGTCAGGGAGGCCTGAAGCTTTCTTT	CASRSSGRPEAFF
few	TRBV12-3/TRBV12-4	TRBJ2-7	15	TRBD2	TGTGCCAGCAGACCCCCGGGACTAGCGGAATACGAGCAGTACTTC	CASRPPGLAEYEQYF
-	TRBV10-3	TRBJ2-3	16	TRBD2	TGTGCCATCAGTGTAGTAGCGGGAGGTAGCACAGATACGCAGTATTTT	CAISVVAGGSTDTQYF
-	TRBV4-2	TRBJ2-3	17	-	TGTGCCAGCAGCCCGGGGGTGGACGGGTCTAACACAGATACGCAGTATTTT	CASSPGVDGSNTDTQYF
many	TRBV9	TRBJ2-1	15	TRBD1	TGTGCCAGCAGCGTAGGAGCGAGACAGGGCAATGAGCAGTTCTTC	CASSVGARQGNEQFF
few	TRBV6-6	TRBJ2-7	13	TRBD2	TGTGCCAGCGCAGTTAGCGGGATCTACGAGCAGTACTTC	CASAVSGIYEQYF
many	TRBV27	TRBJ2-3	12	-	TGTGCCAGCAGTCGCCGCACAGATACGCAGTATTTT	CASSRRTDTQYF
many	TRBV9	TRBJ2-1	16	TRBD1	TGTGCCAGCAGCGTCACCTCGGGACAGGCAAGCAATGAGCAGTTCTTC	CASSVTSGQASNEQFF
-	TRBV6-1	TRBJ2-6	17	-	TGTGCCAGCAGTCTGACAGGTGGGGACCCTGGGGCCAACGTCCTGACTTTC	CASSLTGGDPGANVLTF
few	TRBV19	TRBJ2-7	17	-	TGTGCCAGTAGGCGATCGGCCTATTTGGGTATGGACTACGAGCAGTACTTC	CASRRSAYLGMDYEQYF
once	TRBV5-5	TRBJ2-3	14	-	TGTGCCAGCGCTTCAGGGGTTAGCACAGATACGCAGTATTTT	CASASGVSTDTQYF
many	TRBV7-2	TRBJ1-1	13	-	TGTGCCAGCAGCAGGGGTGGAAGGACTGAAGCTTTCTTT	CASSRGGRTEAFF
-	TRBV27	TRBJ2-2	14	-	TGTGCCAGCAGTTTTACCCCGGGTACCGGGGAGCTGTTTTTT	CASSFTPGTGELFF
many	TRBV11-2	TRBJ2-2	19	TRBD2	TGTGCCAGCAGCTCCCCAACCCTCCCTAGCGGGAGCAACACCGGGGAGCTGTTTTTT	CASSSPTLPSGSNTGELFF
-	TRBV21-1	TRBJ1-2	13	-	TGTGCCAGCAGCAAAGACAGGGGAAGGGGCTACACCTTC	CASSKDRGRGYTF
few	TRBV5-4	TRBJ2-5	14	TRBD2	TGTGCCAGCAGCTTGTTGCGGGAGAGGGAGACCCAGTACTTC	CASSLLRERETQYF